Each of the 17 T cell receptor beta chains below was sequenced from the same sample in a study of T cells in localized non-small cell lung cancer (dated by TCRdb to the early 2020s). The library relied on the immunoSEQ multiplex PCR assay. The table comes from immuneACCESS by way of TCRdb, which keeps in-frame sequences with V and J called. Part of the clones is missing from these tables; in studies checked, under half for an unresolved V gene and the rest for unknown reasons. The sample profile shows about 74,000 clones; around 85% of them were found once. The top ten clonotypes cover roughly 1.4% of the sample. The material was peripheral blood, obtained before any cancer treatment. The receptors were sampled from an older female donor with stage I lung adenocarcinoma.

A note on this clone: Within the sample, other DNA sequences also encode this same CDR3. J is TRBJ1-6 and V is TRBV19, with 7 bases that match TRBD1. V lost 1 base, J lost 8 bases, and 5 bases stayed unmatched. CDR1 is LNHDA and CDR2 is SQIVND in the germline V gene (reference sequence). This CDR3 has 15 residues. The chain's CDR3 is CASSIGGQGDSPLHF. In nucleotides, the CDR3 is TGTGCCAGTAGTATAGGAGGGCAGGGGGATTCACCCCTCCACTTT.

This clone was detected once. The rearrangement uses TRBV5-4 and TRBJ1-2; D perhaps matches TRBD1 (5 bases). Trimming stripped 2 bases from V and 1 base from J, with 6 bases between. The CDR3 is made up of 13 amino acids. The germline CDR1 and CDR2 sequences are SGHNT and YYREEE (reference sequence). The CDR3 spells CASSFDSNYGYTF. The DNA for the CDR3 is TGTGCCAGCAGCTTCGACAGTAACTATGGCTACACCTTC.

The V gene is TRBV29-1, the J gene TRBJ2-3; 13 bases map to TRBD2. CDR1 is SQVTM and CDR2 is ANQGSEA in the germline V gene. The trim removed 6 bases at V and 15 bases at J, leaving 18 bases unmatched. The CDR3 totals 15 residues. The CDR3 DNA sequence: TGCAGCGTCGAACCAGGACTAGCGGGAGCTGGGGGGCGATATTTT. It yields the protein CSVEPGLAGAGGRYF.

This clone was recorded once. The V and J genes are TRBV5-4 and TRBJ1-1; D uncertain. The germline V gene encodes CDR1 SGHNT and CDR2 YYREEE (reference sequence). The CDR3 is 13 residues long. V gave up 1 base and J gave up 4 bases, with 8 bases separating them. The CDR3: CASSLYGSTEAFF. As DNA, the CDR3 is TGTGCCAGCAGCTTGTACGGGAGCACTGAAGCTTTCTTT.

The chain carries TRBV25-1 and TRBJ2-3; 8 nucleotides line up with TRBD1. The CDR3 has 16 amino acids. J was trimmed by 0 bases and V by 1 base; bases with no gene match: 3. The V gene's germline CDR1 is MGHDK and CDR2 SYGVNS. CDR3 protein: CASSEFRTGSTDTQYF. CDR3 coding DNA: TGTGCCAGCAGTGAATTCAGGACAGGGAGCACAGATACGCAGTATTTT.

The CDR3 reads CASSLAFGYEQYF. CDR3 coding DNA: TGTGCCAGCAGCTTAGCGTTCGGCTACGAGCAGTACTTC. This chain links TRBV7-2 with TRBJ2-7; D is unclear. CDR1 is SGHTA, CDR2 FQGNSA, per germline. The CDR3 length is 13 residues. The V end lost 0 bases, the J end lost 3 bases, and 6 bases lay between the germline ends.

The chain is built from TRBV19 and TRBJ2-6; D may be TRBD1 (5 bases). Trimming stripped 7 bases from V and 3 bases from J, with 13 bases between. CDR1 LNHDA and CDR2 SQIVND come from the germline V gene (reference sequence). The CDR3 loop spans 15 amino acids. CDR3 sequence (DNA): TGTGCCAGTACTAGTAAAGGGGATGGGGCCAACGTCCTGACTTTC. Protein product: CASTSKGDGANVLTF.

The CDR3 nucleotides read TGCGCCAGCAGCCAAGATATTTCGGGGTTTGGCTACACCTTC. Its protein is CASSQDISGFGYTF. The chain employs TRBV4-1 and TRBJ1-2; D is ambiguous. CDR1 and CDR2 from the germline V gene are MGHRA and YSYEKL. CDR3 length equals 14 residues. V lost 0 bases to trimming and J lost 7 bases, with 12 bases between them.

This clone occurred a few times. V and J are TRBV29-1 and TRBJ1-1; D is unclear. V was cut by 1 base and J by 0 bases, with 6 bases left in between. Germline V CDR1 and CDR2: SQVTM, ANQGSEA. There are 13 residues in the CDR3. CDR3 amino acids: CSVEGHLNTEAFF. The CDR3 nucleotides read TGCAGCGTTGAAGGGCACCTGAACACTGAAGCTTTCTTT. Drawing the rest from reference TRBV29-1 and TRBJ1-1, the complete variable domain is SAVISQKPSRDICQRGTSLTIQCQVDSQVTMMFWYRQQPGQSLTLIATANQGSEATYESGFVIDKFPISRPNLTFSTLTVSNMSPEDSSIYLCSVEGHLNTEAFFGQGTRLTVV.

Only a few counts were recorded for this clone. V is TRBV5-1 and J is TRBJ1-1; D may be TRBD1 (6 bases). This CDR3 region has 18 residues. In germline, CDR1 is SGHRS, CDR2 YFSETQ. The ends were cut back, 4 bases at V and 2 bases at J, with 24 bases in the middle. In DNA form, the CDR3 reads TGCGCCAGCAGCATCCAACCGCAATTAACAGGGTCTAACACTGAAGCTTTCTTT. The encoded protein is CASSIQPQLTGSNTEAFF.

V gene TRBV5-1 combines with J gene TRBJ1-1, with 9 bases that match TRBD1. CDR3 size: 15 residues. V shed 4 bases and J 5 bases; nucleotides not matched to a gene: 9. Germline lookup yields CDR1 SGHRS and CDR2 YFSETQ. DNA for the CDR3: TGCGCCAGCAGCGAGGGACAGGGTTTGTGGACTGAAGCTTTCTTT. Protein: CASSEGQGLWTEAFF.

This clone has more than one count but fewer than ten. This chain links TRBV19 with TRBJ1-1; 8 bases match TRBD1. Per the germline V gene, CDR1 is LNHDA and CDR2 is SQIVND (reference sequence). The CDR3 contains 14 residues. The V gene end was trimmed by 7 bases and the J gene end by 8 bases; junction bases not matched to a gene: 12. The CDR3 region has the DNA TGTGCCAGTACTCGTCGATCTGGACAGGGCGAAGCTTTCTTT. Amino acids: CASTRRSGQGEAFF.

The chain joins TRBV6-1 to TRBJ2-3, with TRBD1 identical over 7 bases. Unmatched junction bases numbered 5, after V lost 2 bases and J lost 3 bases. Germline V gives CDR1 MNHNS, CDR2 SASEGT. CDR3 length: 15 amino acids. The CDR3 DNA follows: TGTGCCAGCAGTGAATCCCAGGGGGTAACAGATACGCAGTATTTT. It yields the protein CASSESQGVTDTQYF.

This clone was found a few times. The chain recombines TRBV6-1 with TRBJ2-7; 9 nucleotides align to TRBD1. With 11 bases clipped from V and 3 bases from J, the junction kept 8 bases outside the gene matches. The CDR3 sequence is 13 residues long. Germline V gives CDR1 MNHNS, CDR2 SASEGT. CDR3 in DNA: TGTGCCGCCGTCGGGACAGGGCTCTACGAGCAGTACTTC. It yields the protein CAAVGTGLYEQYF.

The chain has TRBV5-6 and TRBJ1-3; D call uncertain. Germline V gene data show CDR1 as SGHDT and CDR2 as YYEEEE. Trimming stripped 5 bases from V and 0 bases from J, with 15 bases between. This CDR3 region has 16 residues. The DNA of the CDR3 is TGTGCCAGCAGTTTGACCGACGGATTCTCTGGAAACACCATATATTTT. It codes for CASSLTDGFSGNTIYF.

The gene calls are TRBV5-1 and TRBJ2-5; D not resolved. V dropped 2 bases and J dropped 4 bases, with 6 bases sitting between them. Germline lookup yields CDR1 SGHRS and CDR2 YFSETQ. The CDR3 is made up of 12 amino acids. The CDR3 sequence is CASSFEAETQYF. The CDR3 nucleotides are TGCGCCAGCAGCTTTGAAGCAGAGACCCAGTACTTC.

The rearrangement uses TRBV6-1 and TRBJ2-7, with TRBD1 matching 9 bases. Trimming took 2 bases from V and 6 from J; bases not matched to a gene: 8. The CDR3 runs to 15 residues. CDR1 and CDR2 (germline): MNHNS, SASEGT. CDR3 residues: CASSEKTGGFVEQYF. The CDR3 DNA reads TGTGCCAGCAGTGAAAAGACAGGGGGGTTTGTCGAGCAGTACTTC.